The 27 T cell receptor beta chains presented below share a single source sample, sequenced in a study of T cell responses to AZD1222 COVID-19 vaccine (dated by TCRdb to about 2021). The time point label here, explained by the study, means: about 28 days (+/-7) after the second vaccine dose. Receptor amplification or capture employed the immunoSEQ multiplex PCR assay. TCRdb provides this immuneACCESS table in a form limited to in-frame rearrangements. Some clones are lacking; in checked studies, under half of them reflect an unresolved V gene, and why the rest are absent is not known. This sample lists some 170,000 clones; 90% to 95% were detected once. The top ten constitute 4% to 5.5% of the sample. The sample in question was peripheral blood, obtained 28 days after the second AZD1222 dose. The receptors here all came from an adult who received the AZD1222 COVID-19 vaccine.

The rearrangement links TRBV6-2 or TRBV6-3 to TRBJ2-2; D call uncertain. Trimming cost V 2 bases and J 4 bases, with 8 bases left between them. Per the germline V gene, CDR1 is MNHEY and CDR2 is SVGEGT. The CDR3 consists of 14 residues. Here the CDR3 reads CASSYGVLTGELFF. The CDR3 DNA reads as TGTGCCAGCAGTTACGGAGTACTCACCGGGGAGCTGTTTTTT.

The V gene is TRBV30, the J gene TRBJ1-1; TRBD1 matches 9 bases. The CDR3 consists of 15 residues. J lost 5 bases, V lost 3 bases, and 10 bases had no gene match. Germline loops: CDR1 GTSNPN, CDR2 SVGIG (reference sequence). The CDR3 here is CAWRVRTGESTEAFF. For the CDR3, the DNA is TGTGCCTGGAGAGTAAGGACAGGGGAGTCGACTGAAGCTTTCTTT.

This clone came up once. This rearrangement joins TRBV30 to TRBJ2-6; the match to TRBD2 covers 7 bases. Germline V CDR1 and CDR2: GTSNPN, SVGIG (reference sequence). The V and J ends lost 3 bases and 4 bases, in that order; junction bases with no gene match: 3. The CDR3 sequence is 14 residues long. In DNA form, the CDR3 reads TGTGCCTGGAGCCGGACTAGAGGGGCCAACGTCCTGACTTTC. Protein sequence: CAWSRTRGANVLTF.

In its sample, this clone was seen a few times. The chain recombines TRBV6-2 or TRBV6-3 with TRBJ2-7; perhaps TRBD1 as D (6 bases). CDR1 and CDR2 (germline): MNHEY, SVGEGT. Trimming shortened V by 2 bases and J by 0 bases, and 8 bases separated the two germline ends. This CDR3 is built from 14 residues. CDR3 residues: CASSYADSSYEQYF. The CDR3 DNA sequence: TGTGCCAGCAGTTACGCGGACAGCTCCTACGAGCAGTACTTC.

The rearrangement uses TRBV10-3 and TRBJ2-1, with 11 bases fitting TRBD2. CDR1 is ENHRY, CDR2 SYGVKD, per germline. J lost 7 bases, V lost 10 bases, and 12 bases had no gene match. This CDR3 region has 15 residues. The CDR3 spells CATDDPTSGANEQFF. The CDR3 bases are TGTGCCACCGATGACCCGACTAGCGGGGCTAATGAGCAGTTCTTC.

The chain recombines TRBV5-1 with TRBJ1-2; D gene ambiguous. This CDR3 comprises 15 residues. Trimming pared 0 bases from V and 2 bases from J, leaving 11 bases between. Germline-derived CDR1 and CDR2 are SGHRS and YFSETQ. The CDR3 nucleotides read TGCGCCAGCAGCTTGGGCCCCGCCGGGAACTATGGCTACACCTTC. It encodes CASSLGPAGNYGYTF. The full variable domain, with the rest looked up from reference TRBV5-1 and TRBJ1-2, is KAGVTQTPRYLIKTRGQQVTLSCSPISGHRSVSWYQQTPGQGLQFLFEYFSETQRNKGNFPGRFSGRQFSNSRSEMNVSTLELGDSALYLCASSLGPAGNYGYTFGSGTRLTVV.

This chain uses TRBV4-2 with TRBJ2-7, with 7 positions matching TRBD1. Germline-derived CDR1 and CDR2 are LGHNA and YNFKEQ. J gave up 0 bases and V 3 bases, and 5 bases lay outside the gene matches. This CDR3 contains 15 residues. CDR3 amino acids: CASSHRDSPSYEQYF. The DNA of the CDR3 is TGTGCCAGCAGCCACCGGGACAGCCCCTCCTACGAGCAGTACTTC.

The rearrangement links TRBV19 to TRBJ1-1, with a weak D call TRBD1 (5 bases). The germline gives CDR1 LNHDA, CDR2 SQIVND (reference sequence). This CDR3 is 12 amino acids long. This chain's CDR3 is CASREGRTEAFF. CDR3 nucleotide sequence: TGTGCTAGTCGGGAGGGGAGGACTGAAGCTTTCTTT.

The chain uses TRBV3-1 (or the pseudogene TRBV3-2) and TRBJ2-7, with TRBD2 matching over 7 bases. The CDR3 has 14 residues. Germline V CDR1 and CDR2: LGHDT, YNNKEL (reference sequence). V shed 5 bases, J shed 6 bases, and the junction held 10 bases outside the gene matches. The CDR3 loop is CASSSGLVAPEQYF. Here the CDR3 DNA reads TGTGCCAGCAGCTCAGGACTAGTTGCCCCCGAGCAGTACTTC.

The chain carries TRBV7-9 and TRBJ2-2, with a tentative D call TRBD2 (5 bases). Between the trimmed V and J ends, which lost 5 bases and 5 bases, there was a span of 12 bases. This CDR3 comprises 14 residues. Germline CDR1 is SEHNR and CDR2 is FQNEAQ (reference sequence). The CDR3 region has the DNA TGTGCCAGCAGCCGGGATTTGGGAACCGGGGAGCTGTTTTTT. Its translation is CASSRDLGTGELFF.

The V call is TRBV27, the J call TRBJ2-5; the match to TRBD2 covers 8 bases. The CDR3 runs 15 residues. CDR1 is MNHEY, CDR2 SMNVEV, per germline (reference sequence). The junction had 6 bases not matched to a gene; V was cut back by 2 bases and J by 4 bases. In nucleotides, the CDR3 is TGTGCCAGCAGTTTAACGGGTACTAGCGGAGAGACCCAGTACTTC. Protein product: CASSLTGTSGETQYF.

J is TRBJ1-3 and V is TRBV6-5, with D possibly matching TRBD1 (5 bases). The CDR3 runs 15 residues. Between the trimmed V and J ends, which lost 5 bases and 0 bases, there was a span of 11 bases. Germline CDR1 and CDR2: MNHEY and SVGAGI. CDR3 in amino acids: CASSPDRYSGNTIYF. The CDR3 DNA reads as TGTGCCAGCAGTCCCGACAGATACTCTGGAAACACCATATATTTT.

This clone was counted once. This sequence joins TRBV19 and TRBJ2-2; tentatively, D is TRBD1 (6 bases). Germline V CDR1 and CDR2: LNHDA, SQIVND (reference sequence). Deletions cut 1 base from V and 11 bases from J, with 11 bases between. The CDR3 extends over 13 amino acids. The CDR3 spells CASSIGGLPELFF. The CDR3 DNA reads as TGTGCCAGTAGTATAGGGGGGCTTCCAGAGCTGTTTTTT.

Here the CDR3 DNA reads TGTGCCTGGAAGGGGGACAGGGGTTATGAGCAGTACTTC. Translating gives CAWKGDRGYEQYF. This chain joins TRBV30 and TRBJ2-7; 10 nucleotides match TRBD1. Germline-derived CDR1 and CDR2 are GTSNPN and SVGIG (reference sequence). The trim removed 4 bases at V and 7 bases at J, leaving 7 bases unmatched. CDR3 size: 13 residues.

The rearrangement links TRBV27 to TRBJ1-1; D is undetermined. The V end lost 7 bases, the J end lost 5 bases, and 20 bases lay between the germline ends. The germline V gene encodes CDR1 MNHEY and CDR2 SMNVEV (reference sequence). CDR3 length: 15 amino acids. The CDR3 here is CASNIRLGSWTEAFF. DNA for the CDR3: TGTGCCAGCAACATACGTCTGGGCAGCTGGACTGAAGCTTTCTTT.

This chain joins TRBV9 and TRBJ2-1; 11 positions agree with TRBD2. This CDR3 region has 15 residues. CDR1 and CDR2 from the germline V gene are SGDLS and YYNGEE. The V gene end was trimmed by 4 bases and the J gene end by 6 bases; junction bases not matched to a gene: 6. The CDR3 here is CASSTSGSVGNEQFF. The CDR3, as DNA: TGTGCCAGCAGCACTAGCGGGAGCGTGGGCAATGAGCAGTTCTTC.

The chain has TRBV7-9 and TRBJ1-2; maybe TRBD1 (5 bases). V was pared by 5 bases and J by 4 bases, with 11 bases between. Germline lookup yields CDR1 SEHNR and CDR2 FQNEAQ (reference sequence). The CDR3 contains 13 residues. In nucleotides, the CDR3 is TGTGCCAGCAGCCCGGGACCGCCCTATGGCTACACCTTC. It codes for CASSPGPPYGYTF.

The CDR3 region has the DNA TGTGCCAGCAGTCCCCAGGAGTATGGCTACACCTTC. It is translated as CASSPQEYGYTF. The V and J genes are TRBV6-6 and TRBJ1-2; D uncertain. Between the trimmed V and J ends, which lost 5 bases and 5 bases, there was a span of 9 bases. Germline CDR1 reads MNHNY; CDR2 reads SVGAGI (reference sequence). This CDR3 comprises 12 residues.

This chain connects TRBV6-2 or TRBV6-3 to TRBJ2-6; D is uncertain. Trimming took off 4 bases at V and 4 bases at J, with 17 bases between the two ends. The CDR3 is 17 amino acids. CDR1 is MNHEY, CDR2 SVGEGT, per germline. CDR3 sequence reads: CASSSGPLGSGANVLTF. The DNA for the CDR3 is TGTGCCAGCAGTTCTGGCCCGCTAGGGTCCGGGGCCAACGTCCTGACTTTC.

V usage is TRBV7-9 and J usage is TRBJ1-1, with a tentative D call TRBD1 (6 bases). The CDR3 spans 13 residues. V lost 11 bases to trimming and J lost 0 bases, with 13 bases between them. Germline V CDR1 and CDR2: SEHNR, FQNEAQ (reference sequence). The CDR3 region has the DNA TGTGCCGGGGGGGGCGAAGTGAACACTGAAGCTTTCTTT. Protein product: CAGGGEVNTEAFF. Using reference TRBV7-9 and TRBJ1-1 for the parts outside the CDR3, the full variable domain is DTGVSQNPRHKITKRGQNVTFRCDPISEHNRLYWYRQTLGQGPEFLTYFQNEAQLEKSRLLSDRFSAERPKGSFSTLEIQRTEQGDSAMYLCAGGGEVNTEAFFGQGTRLTVV.

The chain combines TRBV9 with TRBJ2-1; D remains unclear. CDR3 length: 11 amino acids. V lost 5 bases and J 8 bases, leaving 8 bases between the germline ends. CDR1 and CDR2 from the germline V gene are SGDLS and YYNGEE. CDR3 DNA: TGTGCCAGCAGAGGTCAGGATGAGCAGTTCTTC. Translation: CASRGQDEQFF.

The chain has TRBV27 and TRBJ2-1, with D tentatively TRBD2 (6 bases). V shed 7 bases and J shed 9 bases, with 22 bases lying between them. Germline V gene data show CDR1 as MNHEY and CDR2 as SMNVEV (reference sequence). This CDR3 is built from 15 residues. Here the CDR3 reads CASTLSGIRGSEQFF. The CDR3 bases are TGTGCCAGCACCTTATCCGGAATCCGGGGGAGTGAGCAGTTCTTC.

This sequence joins TRBV30 and TRBJ2-2; a possible D gene is TRBD1 (6 bases). The CDR3 spans 13 residues. Germline V CDR1 and CDR2: GTSNPN, SVGIG (reference sequence). V gave up 4 bases and J gave up 5 bases, with 11 bases separating them. CDR3 sequence: CAWTYRATGELFF. CDR3 coding DNA: TGTGCCTGGACGTACAGGGCGACCGGGGAGCTGTTTTTT.

The rearrangement links TRBV10-2 to TRBJ2-7, with 11 bases lining up with TRBD2. Germline V lookup: CDR1 WSHSY, CDR2 SAAADI. CDR3 size: 14 residues. V shed 6 bases, J shed 5 bases, and the junction held 6 bases outside the gene matches. The CDR3 bases are TGCGCCAGCAGACTAGCGGGAGTCGGCAACGAGCAGTACTTC. It codes for CASRLAGVGNEQYF.

The chain links TRBV1 to TRBJ2-1; the table's D call, TRBD2, was not checked against the DNA. TRBV1 is recorded as a pseudogene. This CDR3 region has 19 residues. This CDR3 is CTSSQDATSGRPTYNEQFF. The CDR3 DNA follows: TGCACCAGCAGCCAAGATGCGACTAGCGGGAGGCCCACCTACAATGAGCAGTTCTTC.

The V call is TRBV19, the J call TRBJ1-5; D is unresolved. V was cut by 7 bases and J by 4 bases, with 14 bases left in between. Germline V gives CDR1 LNHDA, CDR2 SQIVND (reference sequence). CDR3 length: 14 amino acids. The DNA for the CDR3 is TGTGCCAGTACAGTCGGGATTGGGAATCAGCCCCAGCATTTT. It is translated as CASTVGIGNQPQHF. The variable domain in full, with the rest retrieved from reference TRBV19 and TRBJ1-5, is DGGITQSPKYLFRKEGQNVTLSCEQNLNHDAMYWYRQDPGQGLRLIYYSQIVNDFQKGDIAEGYSVSREKKESFPLTVTSAQKNPTAFYLCASTVGIGNQPQHFGDGTRLSIL.

This chain uses TRBV6-5 with TRBJ2-5, with D possibly matching TRBD2 (6 bases). V dropped 2 bases and J dropped 5 bases, with 12 bases sitting between them. CDR1 MNHEY and CDR2 SVGAGI come from the germline V gene. This CDR3 is built from 14 residues. For the CDR3, the DNA is TGTGCCAGCAGTTACGGCGGAGGGTTGGAGACCCAGTACTTC. Protein: CASSYGGGLETQYF.